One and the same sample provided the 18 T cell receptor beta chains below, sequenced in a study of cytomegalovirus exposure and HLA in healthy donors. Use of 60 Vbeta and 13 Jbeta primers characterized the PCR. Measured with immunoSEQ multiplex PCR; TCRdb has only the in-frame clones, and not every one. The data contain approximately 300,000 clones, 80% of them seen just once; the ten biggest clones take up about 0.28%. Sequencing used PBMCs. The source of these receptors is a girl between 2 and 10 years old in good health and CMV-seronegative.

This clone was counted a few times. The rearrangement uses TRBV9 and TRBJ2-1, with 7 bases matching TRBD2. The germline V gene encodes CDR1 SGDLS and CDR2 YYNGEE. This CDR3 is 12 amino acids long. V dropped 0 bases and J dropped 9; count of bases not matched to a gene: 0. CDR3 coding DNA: TGTGCCAGCAGCGTAGTAGCGGGTGAGCAGTTCTTC. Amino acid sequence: CASSVVAGEQFF.

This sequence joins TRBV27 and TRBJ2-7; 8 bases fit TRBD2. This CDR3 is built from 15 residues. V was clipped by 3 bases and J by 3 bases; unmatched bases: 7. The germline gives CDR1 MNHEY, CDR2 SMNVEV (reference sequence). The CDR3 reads CASSLGSGSVYEQYF. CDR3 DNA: TGTGCCAGCAGTTTGGGGAGCGGGAGTGTCTACGAGCAGTACTTC.

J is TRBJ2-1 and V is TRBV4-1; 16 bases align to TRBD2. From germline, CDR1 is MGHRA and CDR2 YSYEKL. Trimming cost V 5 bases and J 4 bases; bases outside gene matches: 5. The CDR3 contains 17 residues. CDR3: CASSGTSGRAWYNEQFF. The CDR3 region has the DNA TGCGCCAGCAGCGGGACTAGCGGGAGGGCCTGGTACAATGAGCAGTTCTTC.

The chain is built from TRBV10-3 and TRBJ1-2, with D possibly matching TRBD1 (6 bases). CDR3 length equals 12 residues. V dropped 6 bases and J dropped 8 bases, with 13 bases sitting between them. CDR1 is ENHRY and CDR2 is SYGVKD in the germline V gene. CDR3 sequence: CAISPTGNGYTF. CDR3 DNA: TGTGCCATCAGCCCGACAGGTAACGGCTACACCTTC.

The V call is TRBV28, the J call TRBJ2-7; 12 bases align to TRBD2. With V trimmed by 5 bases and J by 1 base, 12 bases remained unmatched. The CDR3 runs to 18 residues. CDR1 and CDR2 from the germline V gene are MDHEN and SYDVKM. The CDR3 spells CASSQTPGLAGLSYEQYF. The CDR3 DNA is TGTGCCAGCAGTCAGACCCCCGGACTAGCGGGATTATCCTACGAGCAGTACTTC.

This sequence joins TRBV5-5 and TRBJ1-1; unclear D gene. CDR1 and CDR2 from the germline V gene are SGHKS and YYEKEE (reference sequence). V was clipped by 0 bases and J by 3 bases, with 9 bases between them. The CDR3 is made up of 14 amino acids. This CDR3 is CASSLVGSDTEAFF. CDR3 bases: TGTGCCAGCAGCTTGGTTGGCAGCGACACTGAAGCTTTCTTT.

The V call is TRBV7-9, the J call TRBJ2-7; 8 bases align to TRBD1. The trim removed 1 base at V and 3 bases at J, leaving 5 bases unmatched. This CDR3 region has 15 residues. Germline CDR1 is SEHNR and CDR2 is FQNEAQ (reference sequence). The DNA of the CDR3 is TGTGCCAGCAGCTTAGGCCCACAGGGGGACTACGAGCAGTACTTC. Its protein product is CASSLGPQGDYEQYF.

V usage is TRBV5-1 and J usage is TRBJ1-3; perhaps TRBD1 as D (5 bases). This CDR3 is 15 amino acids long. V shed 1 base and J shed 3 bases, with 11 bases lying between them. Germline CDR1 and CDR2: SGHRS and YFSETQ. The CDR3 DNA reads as TGCGCCAGCAGCTTGTGGGGGGAGGATGGAAACACCATATATTTT. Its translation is CASSLWGEDGNTIYF.

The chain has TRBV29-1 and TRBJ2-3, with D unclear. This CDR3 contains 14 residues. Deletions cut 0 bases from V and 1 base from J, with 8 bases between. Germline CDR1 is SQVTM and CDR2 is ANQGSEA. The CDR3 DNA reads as TGCAGCGTTGAAGACCTAATTCGCACAGATACGCAGTATTTT. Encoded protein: CSVEDLIRTDTQYF.

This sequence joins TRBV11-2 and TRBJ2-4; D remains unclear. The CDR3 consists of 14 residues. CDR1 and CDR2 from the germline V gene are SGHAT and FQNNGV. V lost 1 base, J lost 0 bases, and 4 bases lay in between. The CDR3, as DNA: TGTGCCAGCAGCTTAGCCCTAGCCAAAAACATTCAGTACTTC. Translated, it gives CASSLALAKNIQYF.

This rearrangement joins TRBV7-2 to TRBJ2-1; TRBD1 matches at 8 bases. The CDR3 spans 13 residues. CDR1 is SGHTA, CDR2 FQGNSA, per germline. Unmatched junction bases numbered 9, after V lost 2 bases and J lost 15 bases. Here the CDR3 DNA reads TGTGCCAGCAGCTTAACCCCCGGGACAGGCCCGTTCTTC. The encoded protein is CASSLTPGTGPFF.

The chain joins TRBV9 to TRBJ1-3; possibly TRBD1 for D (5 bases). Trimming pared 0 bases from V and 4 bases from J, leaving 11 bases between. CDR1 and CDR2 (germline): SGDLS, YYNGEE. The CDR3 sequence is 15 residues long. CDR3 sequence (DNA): TGTGCCAGCAGCGTAGCCCCAGGGTCAGGAAACACCATATATTTT. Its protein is CASSVAPGSGNTIYF.

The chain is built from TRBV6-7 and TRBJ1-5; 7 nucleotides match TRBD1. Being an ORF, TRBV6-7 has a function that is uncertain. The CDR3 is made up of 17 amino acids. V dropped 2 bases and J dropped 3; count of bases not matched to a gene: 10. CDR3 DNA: TGTGCCAGCAGTTACGGTGAAAAGGGACAGCTCAATCAGCCCCAGCATTTT. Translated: CASSYGEKGQLNQPQHF.

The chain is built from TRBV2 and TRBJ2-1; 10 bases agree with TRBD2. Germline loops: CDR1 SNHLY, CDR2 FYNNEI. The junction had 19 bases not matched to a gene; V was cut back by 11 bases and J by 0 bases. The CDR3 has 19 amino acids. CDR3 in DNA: TGTGCCGCCAATGGGGGGAGAAGGACTAGCGGAAACTCCTACAATGAGCAGTTCTTC. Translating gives CAANGGRRTSGNSYNEQFF.

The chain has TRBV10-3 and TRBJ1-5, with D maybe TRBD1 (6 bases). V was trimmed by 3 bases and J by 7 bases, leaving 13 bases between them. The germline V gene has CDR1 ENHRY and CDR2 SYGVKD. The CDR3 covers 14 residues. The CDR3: CAISEQGWGQPQHF. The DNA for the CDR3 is TGTGCCATCAGTGAACAGGGTTGGGGCCAGCCCCAGCATTTT.

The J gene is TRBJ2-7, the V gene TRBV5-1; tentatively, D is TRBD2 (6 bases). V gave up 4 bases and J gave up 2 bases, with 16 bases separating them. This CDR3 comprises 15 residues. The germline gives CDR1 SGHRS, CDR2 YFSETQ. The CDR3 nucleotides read TGCGCCAGCAGCATAAGGTTCGGGGGAACCTACGAGCAGTACTTC. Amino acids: CASSIRFGGTYEQYF.

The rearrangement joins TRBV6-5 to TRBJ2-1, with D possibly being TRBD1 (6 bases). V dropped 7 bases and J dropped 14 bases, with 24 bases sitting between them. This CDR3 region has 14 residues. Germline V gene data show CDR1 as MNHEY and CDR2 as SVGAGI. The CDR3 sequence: CASKGVERDTLKFF. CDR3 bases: TGTGCCAGCAAAGGGGTGGAACGGGACACCTTGAAGTTCTTC.

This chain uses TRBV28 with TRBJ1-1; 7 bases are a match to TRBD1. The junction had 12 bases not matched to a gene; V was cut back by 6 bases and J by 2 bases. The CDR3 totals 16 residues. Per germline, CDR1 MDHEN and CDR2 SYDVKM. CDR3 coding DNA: TGTGCCAGCAGAGTGGTAGGGGACAGAGTAAACACTGAAGCTTTCTTT. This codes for CASRVVGDRVNTEAFF.